The rows below give T cell receptor beta chains drawn from one sample of a study of human T cells and chemical hapten exposure. From the RACE reads, TCRdb called clonotypes with MiXCR, one entry per CDR3 protein. The repertoire holds about 100,000 distinct CDR3 sequences, roughly 11% seen once, with 3.2% in the top ten. The sample consisted of whole blood, taken in connection with sensitization to the hapten diphenylcyclopropenone (DPC). These receptors came from a woman between 35 and 50 years old with alopecia areata. Some clones in this sample may be carry-over from other donors' samples. Both conserved end residues are part of each CDR3. A D gene is named only where the DNA matches it firmly. Clone size is given for some rows only: seen once, a few or many times, or a class if the clone is expanded.

size,V,D,J,CDR3,DNA
.,TRBV29-1,TRBD1,TRBJ2-7,CSVRTGGKIHNEQYF,TGCAGCGTTAGGACAGGGGGTAAAATTCACAACGAGCAGTACTTC
many,TRBV20-1,.,TRBJ2-3,CSVSRGYASTDTQYF,TGCAGTGTATCCAGGGGTTACGCTAGCACAGATACGCAGTATTTT
.,TRBV7-2,TRBD2,TRBJ2-3,CASSLRLAGDTQYF,TGTGCCAGCAGCTTACGTCTCGCGGGGGACACGCAGTATTTT
many,TRBV12-3/TRBV12-4,.,TRBJ2-7,CASSRGHFYEQYF,TGTGCCAGCAGTCGCGGACATTTCTACGAGCAGTACTTC
many,TRBV7-9,TRBD1,TRBJ1-4,CASSLQGAAPNEKLFF,TGTGCCAGCAGCTTACAGGGGGCAGCCCCTAATGAAAAACTGTTTTTT
.,TRBV6-2/TRBV6-3,TRBD2,TRBJ2-1,CASTLPLREAGPSSYNGQFF,TGTGCCAGCACCCTACCGTTACGCGAAGCGGGACCGAGCTCCTACAATGGGCAGTTCTTC
many,TRBV7-2,.,TRBJ1-1,CASSPTLGGSTEAFF,TGTGCCAGCAGCCCAACGTTGGGGGGATCCACTGAAGCTTTCTTT
.,TRBV5-6,.,TRBJ1-2,CASSLENGYGYTF,TGTGCCAGCAGCTTGGAAAACGGCTATGGCTACACCTTC
few,TRBV28,.,TRBJ2-7,CASSTVYEQYF,TGTGCCAGCAGTACTGTATACGAGCAGTACTTC
many,TRBV10-3,.,TRBJ2-5,CAISRGAQETQYF,TGTGCCATCAGTCGGGGAGCCCAAGAGACCCAGTACTTC
many,TRBV10-3,TRBD1,TRBJ2-7,CAITRGQNSYEQYF,TGTGCCATCACGAGGGGGCAAAACTCCTACGAGCAGTACTTC
many,TRBV29-1,.,TRBJ1-5,CSVQEQGGHQPQHF,TGCAGCGTCCAAGAACAGGGAGGTCATCAGCCCCAGCATTTT
many,TRBV4-3,.,TRBJ2-3,CASSQGGGASTDTQYF,TGCGCCAGCAGCCAAGGGGGCGGAGCTAGCACAGATACGCAGTATTTT
few,TRBV20-1,.,TRBJ2-3,CSAPDSSASTDTQYF,TGCAGTGCTCCCGACAGTTCCGCTAGCACAGATACGCAGTATTTT
many,TRBV20-1,TRBD1,TRBJ1-2,CSARDGQGKKGYTF,TGCAGTGCTAGAGATGGACAGGGGAAGAAAGGCTACACCTTC
many,TRBV20-1,TRBD1,TRBJ1-1,CSASGTVVKAFF,TGCAGTGCTTCCGGGACAGTAGTAAAAGCTTTCTTT
many,TRBV9,.,TRBJ1-2,CASSPIRTSGLHGYTF,TGTGCCAGCAGCCCAATACGGACATCGGGACTCCATGGCTACACCTTC
many,TRBV4-2,.,TRBJ2-5,CASSHEGGTPDETQYF,TGTGCCAGCAGCCACGAGGGGGGTACGCCTGATGAGACCCAGTACTTC
few,TRBV7-3,TRBD1,TRBJ1-1,CASSLKAGTGDARLF,TGTGCCAGCAGCTTAAAGGCCGGGACAGGGGACGCGAGGCTCTTT
many,TRBV20-1,TRBD1,TRBJ1-5,CSARDAGQGTDQPQHF,TGCAGTGCTAGAGATGCGGGACAGGGAACGGATCAGCCCCAGCATTTT
.,TRBV10-2,.,TRBJ2-1,CASSDRRINEQFF,TGCGCCAGCAGTGACCGTAGGATCAATGAGCAGTTCTTC
many,TRBV20-1,TRBD2,TRBJ2-5,CSGSGSGQETQYF,TGCAGTGGGAGCGGGAGTGGGCAAGAGACCCAGTACTTC
.,TRBV30,.,TRBJ2-5,CAWSRTRVQETQYF,TGTGCCTGGAGTCGGACCCGGGTCCAAGAGACCCAGTACTTC
many,TRBV7-9,.,TRBJ2-6,CASSFHLRSGANVLTF,TGTGCCAGCAGCTTCCATCTCCGCTCTGGGGCCAACGTCCTGACTTTC
.,TRBV3-1,TRBD1,TRBJ2-6,CASSQDRGSGANVLTF,TGTGCCAGCAGCCAGGACAGGGGCTCTGGGGCCAACGTCCTGACTTTC
few,TRBV24-1,TRBD1,TRBJ2-1,CATSPRDRGPEQFF,TGTGCCACCAGTCCACGGGACAGGGGACCTGAGCAGTTCTTC
.,TRBV15,.,TRBJ1-5,CATSSGGGSQPQHF,TGTGCCACCAGCAGCGGGGGAGGGAGTCAGCCCCAGCATTTT
few,TRBV6-2/TRBV6-3,TRBD2,TRBJ2-7,CASSYERAGRRSYEQYF,TGTGCCAGCAGTTACGAACGGGCCGGGAGGAGATCCTACGAGCAGTACTTC
few,TRBV20-1,.,TRBJ1-5,CSAGGGWFSNQPQHF,TGCAGTGCTGGGGGCGGGTGGTTTAGCAATCAGCCCCAGCATTTT
many,TRBV6-1,TRBD1,TRBJ2-7,CASSGGYRGTSYEQYF,TGTGCCAGCAGTGGAGGTTACAGGGGCACATCCTACGAGCAGTACTTC
.,TRBV27,.,TRBJ1-5,CASSSAGGDQPQHF,TGTGCCAGCAGTTCTGCGGGGGGAGATCAGCCCCAGCATTTT
many,TRBV29-1,.,TRBJ1-2,CSVEDNAINYGYTF,TGCAGCGTTGAAGACAACGCAATTAACTATGGCTACACCTTC
many,TRBV19,.,TRBJ1-6,CASSPTGQYYNSPLHF,TGTGCCAGTAGTCCAACGGGCCAGTACTATAATTCACCCCTCCACTTT
few,TRBV4-2,.,TRBJ2-6,CASSQGRLSGANVLTF,TGTGCCAGCAGCCAAGGCCGGCTGAGTGGGGCCAACGTCCTGACTTTC
.,TRBV28,.,TRBJ2-2,CASSPMTGRFTGELFF,TGTGCCAGCAGTCCCATGACAGGGAGGTTCACCGGGGAGCTGTTTTTT
many,TRBV14,.,TRBJ2-5,CASSQESRGETQYF,TGTGCCAGCAGCCAAGAGTCTAGGGGAGAGACCCAGTACTTC
many,TRBV24-1,.,TRBJ2-4,CATSAPGAGIQYF,TGTGCCACCAGTGCCCCCGGGGCGGGCATTCAGTACTTC
few,TRBV9,.,TRBJ1-1,CASSVVEGREAFF,TGTGCCAGCAGCGTAGTGGAGGGGCGCGAAGCTTTCTTT
.,TRBV5-4,TRBD1,TRBJ1-1,CASSRRDRETEAFF,TGTGCCAGCAGCCGCCGGGACAGGGAAACTGAAGCTTTCTTT
few,TRBV18,TRBD1,TRBJ1-5,CASSPLSALQGQRPQHF,TGTGCCAGCTCACCGCTTAGCGCCCTACAGGGGCAGCGGCCCCAGCATTTT
many,TRBV19,.,TRBJ1-5,CASAIGAVGNQPQHF,TGTGCCAGCGCGATCGGGGCGGTTGGCAATCAGCCCCAGCATTTT
few,TRBV20-1,TRBD1,TRBJ2-2,CSAWDSQSGELFF,TGCAGTGCCTGGGACAGCCAGTCCGGGGAGCTGTTTTTT
few,TRBV29-1,.,TRBJ2-1,CSAEGLYNEQFF,TGCAGCGCCGAAGGACTATACAATGAGCAGTTCTTC
many,TRBV20-1,.,TRBJ1-2,CSGTNAGATNYGYTF,TGCAGTGGGACAAACGCAGGGGCAACCAACTATGGCTACACCTTC
many,TRBV27,.,TRBJ2-1,CASSYNEQFF,TGTGCCAGCAGTTACAATGAGCAGTTCTTC
.,TRBV9,.,TRBJ1-5,CASSRTASNQPQHF,TGTGCCAGCAGCCGGACAGCTAGCAATCAGCCCCAGCATTTT
many,TRBV29-1,.,TRBJ2-3,CSAYNPDTQYF,TGCAGCGCCTACAATCCAGATACGCAGTATTTT
.,TRBV18,TRBD1,TRBJ1-1,CASSLGTGLLLNTEAFF,TGTGCCAGCTCACTTGGGACAGGGCTTCTCTTGAACACTGAAGCTTTCTTT
.,TRBV29-1,TRBD2,TRBJ2-5,CSVDPSGSRAGETQYF,TGCAGCGTTGATCCTAGCGGGAGTAGGGCGGGAGAGACCCAGTACTTC
.,TRBV29-1,TRBD1,TRBJ2-5,CSVRGQGGQETQYF,TGCAGCGTTCGCGGACAGGGGGGACAAGAGACCCAGTACTTC
.,TRBV5-1,TRBD1,TRBJ1-2,CASSHIELGQGDGYTF,TGCGCCAGCAGCCATATCGAACTCGGACAGGGGGATGGCTACACCTTC
.,TRBV5-6,.,TRBJ2-2,CASSLRENTGELFF,TGTGCCAGCAGCTTAAGGGAGAACACCGGGGAGCTGTTTTTT
.,TRBV7-9,TRBD1,TRBJ2-3,CASSPPSKGAPADTQYF,TGTGCCAGCAGCCCCCCTTCGAAGGGGGCGCCGGCAGATACGCAGTATTTT